This T cell receptor beta chain was sequenced in a study of beta chain features in type 1 diabetes. Study-wide points: People with Type 1 diabetes carried modestly yet significantly shorter TCRB CDR3s in all four CD4+ subsets.

Averaging roughly 100 mL, one heparinised blood draw was given by each donor. The table lists this clone with a few counts. Its antigen is still unknown. The entirety of the isolated RNA underwent reverse transcription, so expressed TCRB transcripts were sequenced. The data were produced by immunoSEQ multiplex PCR, yet TCRdb's version contains in-frame clones alone and is incomplete. This sample has approximately 250,000 clones, with 20% to 25% found just once. Trimming pared 3 bases from V and 6 bases from J, leaving 11 bases between. Germline V gives CDR1 KGHSH, CDR2 LQKENI. The CDR3 totals 13 residues.

Sequenced sample: naive CD4+ T cells from blood. The chain links TRBV18 to TRBJ1-1; D unresolved. The TCR sequence derives from a woman in her 30s with type 1 diabetes. CDR3 in amino acids: CASSPNEDSEAFF. CDR3 sequence (DNA): TGTGCCAGCTCACCGAACGAGGATTCTGAAGCTTTCTTT.